The 27 T cell receptor beta chains below all came from one sample that was sequenced in a study of blood T cell repertoires in COVID-19 (dated by TCRdb to 2019 to 2021). The protocol used for the library was the immunoSEQ multiplex PCR assay. TCRdb stores this immuneACCESS table with in-frame sequences only. Part of the clones is absent; in the studies checked, under half of the shortfall reflects unresolved V genes, and no reason is known for the rest. For this sample there are about half a million clones; 75% to 90% appear just once. Approximately 3% of the sample is held by the ten biggest clonotypes. What was sequenced was peripheral blood. The receptor set was obtained from a human donor in a cohort sampled during active COVID-19.

V gene TRBV5-1 combines with J gene TRBJ2-2, with TRBD1 matching over 7 bases. The CDR3 runs to 18 residues. Germline values: CDR1 SGHRS, CDR2 YFSETQ. Trimming cost V 6 bases and J 2 bases; bases outside gene matches: 16. CDR3 DNA: TGCGCCAGCACCGTACAACCACCGGGACAGCACAACACCGGGGAGCTGTTTTTT. Translating it yields CASTVQPPGQHNTGELFF.

The chain has TRBV9 and TRBJ2-7, with D maybe TRBD2 (6 bases). Per the germline V gene, CDR1 is SGDLS and CDR2 is YYNGEE. The CDR3 length is 16 residues. V was pared by 1 base and J by 0 bases, with 14 bases between. CDR3 DNA sequence: TGTGCCAGCAGCGTACCCGGGACTCCAAGCTCCTACGAGCAGTACTTC. It is translated as CASSVPGTPSSYEQYF.

The chain has TRBV18 and TRBJ2-1; TRBD2 agrees at 12 bases. Trimming took 2 bases from V and 7 from J; bases not matched to a gene: 15. The CDR3 totals 19 residues. The germline V gene encodes CDR1 KGHSH and CDR2 LQKENI. The CDR3 region is CASSPTLAGGSGSVNEQFF. Here the CDR3 DNA reads TGTGCCAGCTCACCAACGCTAGCGGGGGGGTCGGGCTCGGTTAATGAGCAGTTCTTC.

In this sample, this clone turned up a few times. The rearrangement links TRBV4-2 to TRBJ1-2; D ambiguous. V was cut by 0 bases and J by 2 bases, with 10 bases left in between. Germline V gene sequence: CDR1 LGHNA, CDR2 YNFKEQ. The CDR3 has 15 residues. The CDR3 bases are TGTGCCAGCAGCCAAGATGCGGGAGGGAACTATGGCTACACCTTC. Translated: CASSQDAGGNYGYTF.

The chain employs TRBV5-1 and TRBJ1-2, with TRBD1 as a possible D gene (6 bases). Trimming shortened V by 5 bases and J by 6 bases, and 11 bases separated the two germline ends. This CDR3 has 12 amino acids. Germline CDR1 SGHRS, CDR2 YFSETQ. DNA of the CDR3: TGCGCCAGCAGTCCCGAGGGGGATGGCTACACCTTC. Translated: CASSPEGDGYTF.

The V and J genes are TRBV5-1 and TRBJ1-1; no firm D call. CDR1 and CDR2 from the germline V gene are SGHRS and YFSETQ. The V end was cut by 1 base, the J end by 8 bases, with 6 bases between. The CDR3 totals 11 residues. CDR3 region: CASSLSGEAFF. The CDR3 nucleotides read TGCGCCAGCAGCTTGAGCGGAGAAGCTTTCTTT.

This chain connects TRBV7-3 to TRBJ1-1; perhaps TRBD1 as D (6 bases). Germline V gives CDR1 SGHTA, CDR2 FQGTGA. V gave up 7 bases and J gave up 2 bases, with 20 bases separating them. CDR3 length: 16 residues. CDR3 sequence: CASIHRRLQGNTEAFF. The CDR3, as DNA: TGTGCCAGCATACACCGGCGTTTACAGGGTAACACTGAAGCTTTCTTT. The full variable domain, in which reference TRBV7-3 and TRBJ1-1 provide the parts outside the CDR3, is GAGVSQTPSNKVTEKGKYVELRCDPISGHTALYWYRQSLGQGPEFLIYFQGTGAADDSGLPNDRFFAVRPEGSVSTLKIQRTERGDSAVYLCASIHRRLQGNTEAFFGQGTRLTVV.

This clone came up once. This rearrangement joins TRBV19 to TRBJ1-5, with no clear D. Germline lookup yields CDR1 LNHDA and CDR2 SQIVND (reference sequence). This CDR3 is 16 amino acids long. V was pared by 2 bases and J by 1 base, with 12 bases between. The CDR3 here is CASSIIQPRSNQPQHF. The CDR3 DNA sequence: TGTGCCAGTAGTATAATCCAGCCGAGGAGCAATCAGCCCCAGCATTTT.

Concerning this clone itself: The same CDR3 is also encoded by other DNA sequences in this sample. The rearrangement links TRBV18 to TRBJ2-5; D is possibly TRBD2 (6 bases). The CDR3 length is 14 residues. Trimming pared 2 bases from V and 2 bases from J, leaving 9 bases between. Germline lookup yields CDR1 KGHSH and CDR2 LQKENI. For the CDR3, the DNA is TGTGCCAGCTCACCAGCCAGCGGGCAAGAGACCCAGTACTTC. Its translation is CASSPASGQETQYF.

A few counts support this clone. The chain carries TRBV27 and TRBJ1-6, with 7 positions matching TRBD1. The CDR3 loop spans 16 amino acids. Germline lookup yields CDR1 MNHEY and CDR2 SMNVEV (reference sequence). Trimming removed 2 bases from V and 8 bases from J; junction bases left unmatched: 9. The CDR3 DNA reads TGTGCCAGCAGTTTAGCCCCCAGGGGGTACGATTCACCCCTCCACTTT. Translated, it gives CASSLAPRGYDSPLHF.

As DNA, the CDR3 is TGTGCCAGCAGTTCGACAGGGCGCCCAACTAATGAAAAACTGTTTTTT. This encodes CASSSTGRPTNEKLFF. The V gene is TRBV28, the J gene TRBJ1-4; 7 bases agree with TRBD1. Germline loops: CDR1 MDHEN, CDR2 SYDVKM. The CDR3 runs 16 residues. Losses at the gene ends were 4 bases for V and 0 bases for J; bases not matched to a gene: 5. Looking up the rest from reference TRBV28 and TRBJ1-4 gives the full variable domain: DVKVTQSSRYLVKRTGEKVFLECVQDMDHENMFWYRQDPGLGLRLIYFSYDVKMKEKGDIPEGYSVSREKKERFSLILESASTNQTSMYLCASSSTGRPTNEKLFFGSGTQLSVL.

The chain uses TRBV30 and TRBJ1-2, with D unresolved. The CDR3 covers 15 residues. V was pared by 6 bases and J by 5 bases, with 22 bases between. Per the germline V gene, CDR1 is GTSNPN and CDR2 is SVGIG (reference sequence). The CDR3, as DNA: TGTGCCTGCTCTCTTGGGCCAGCTTCAGTATATGGCTACACCTTC. It specifies CACSLGPASVYGYTF.

V is TRBV7-2 and J is TRBJ2-7, with TRBD1 as a possible D gene (6 bases). The CDR3 length is 16 residues. The germline V and J ends were trimmed by 1 base and 0 bases, with 13 bases remaining between them. Germline CDR1 is SGHTA and CDR2 is FQGNSA. DNA for the CDR3: TGTGCCAGCAGCTTAGGGCCCGGACAGATCTCCTACGAGCAGTACTTC. Translated, it gives CASSLGPGQISYEQYF.

The V call is TRBV29-1, the J call TRBJ2-1, with D perhaps matching TRBD2 (6 bases). The CDR3 is 15 amino acids. Germline CDR1 is SQVTM and CDR2 is ANQGSEA. V was pared by 8 bases and J by 0 bases, with 17 bases between. The CDR3, as DNA: TGCAGCCTCGGGAGTAGGGGAATCTCCTACAATGAGCAGTTCTTC. Protein sequence: CSLGSRGISYNEQFF.

A single count supports this clone. The chain is built from TRBV5-5 and TRBJ2-1; 8 positions agree with TRBD2. Germline-derived CDR1 and CDR2 are SGHKS and YYEKEE (reference sequence). The CDR3 length is 15 residues. J was trimmed by 7 bases and V by 0 bases; bases with no gene match: 6. In nucleotides, the CDR3 is TGTGCCAGCAGCTTGGCCCCGGGACTAGAGAATGAGCAGTTCTTC. This translates into CASSLAPGLENEQFF. Full variable domain (remainder filled in from reference TRBV5-5 and TRBJ2-1): DAGVTQSPTHLIKTRGQQVTLRCSPISGHKSVSWYQQVLGQGPQFIFQYYEKEERGRGNFPDRFSARQFPNYSSELNVNALLLGDSALYLCASSLAPGLENEQFFGPGTRLTVL.

The J gene is TRBJ2-7, the V gene TRBV5-5; 9 nucleotides agree with TRBD1. The CDR3 consists of 20 residues. Germline trimming cut 3 bases from V and 4 bases from J; bases unmatched to any gene: 23. CDR1 and CDR2 from the germline V gene are SGHKS and YYEKEE (reference sequence). The CDR3: CASSWVGTVSGLTGGYEQYF. CDR3 coding DNA: TGTGCCAGCAGCTGGGTTGGGACGGTCTCAGGACTGACAGGGGGGTACGAGCAGTACTTC.

The chain combines TRBV5-1 with TRBJ2-5, with TRBD2 identical over 11 bases. The CDR3 loop spans 16 amino acids. V shed 0 bases and J 4 bases; nucleotides not matched to a gene: 5. Germline V gives CDR1 SGHRS, CDR2 YFSETQ. This CDR3 reads CASSLEIAGGRETQYF. As DNA, the CDR3 is TGCGCCAGCAGCTTGGAAATAGCGGGAGGGAGAGAGACCCAGTACTTC.

V is TRBV19 and J is TRBJ2-2, with a possible D match to TRBD1 (6 bases). Germline assignment: CDR1 LNHDA and CDR2 SQIVND (reference sequence). The ends were cut back, 6 bases at V and 1 base at J, with 15 bases in the middle. The CDR3 runs 16 residues. Written as DNA, the CDR3 is TGTGCCAGTAGATCTTGGGGGACAATGAACACCGGGGAGCTGTTTTTT. It encodes CASRSWGTMNTGELFF.

V and J are TRBV30 and TRBJ1-2; 10 bases fit TRBD1. This CDR3 comprises 15 residues. Germline V lookup: CDR1 GTSNPN, CDR2 SVGIG (reference sequence). V dropped 3 bases and J dropped 6; count of bases not matched to a gene: 10. Here the CDR3 reads CAWRRQGALWDGYTF. For the CDR3, the DNA is TGTGCCTGGAGGAGACAGGGGGCGTTGTGGGATGGCTACACCTTC. The full variable domain, its missing parts supplied by reference TRBV30 and TRBJ1-2, is SQTIHQWPATLVQPVGSPLSLECTVEGTSNPNLYWYRQAAGRGLQLLFYSVGIGQISSEVPQNLSASRPQDRQFILSSKKLLLSDSGFYLCAWRRQGALWDGYTFGSGTRLTVV.

This rearrangement joins TRBV30 to TRBJ1-2, with a weak D call TRBD1 (5 bases). Germline CDR1 is GTSNPN and CDR2 is SVGIG (reference sequence). There are 13 residues in the CDR3. Trimming removed 3 bases at V and 0 bases at J, with 8 bases between. The CDR3 sequence: CAWRKGTNYGYTF. CDR3 nucleotide sequence: TGTGCCTGGAGAAAGGGGACTAACTATGGCTACACCTTC.

The chain links TRBV9 to TRBJ2-1, with a possible D match to TRBD2 (5 bases). Germline CDR1 and CDR2: SGDLS and YYNGEE. Trimming shortened V by 4 bases and J by 7 bases, and 18 bases separated the two germline ends. This CDR3 has 15 amino acids. CDR3 loop: CASSSHLGLQNEQFF. DNA for the CDR3: TGTGCCAGCAGCTCACACCTCGGACTCCAGAATGAGCAGTTCTTC.

The rearrangement links TRBV4-3 to TRBJ2-1; 9 nucleotides agree with TRBD1. V lost 1 base to trimming and J lost 5 bases; unmatched junction nucleotides: 3. Per the germline V gene, CDR1 is LGHNA and CDR2 is YSLEER. The CDR3 totals 15 residues. The CDR3 loop reads CASSQGQGVHNEQFF. CDR3 bases: TGCGCCAGCAGCCAAGGACAGGGGGTCCACAATGAGCAGTTCTTC.

The chain combines TRBV11-2 with TRBJ1-4, with 9 bases matching TRBD1. Trimming removed 1 base from V and 8 bases from J; junction bases left unmatched: 8. Germline V gives CDR1 SGHAT, CDR2 FQNNGV. The CDR3 extends over 16 amino acids. The CDR3 DNA sequence: TGTGCCAGCAGCTTAGCTCGCAGGACAGGGGTGGAAAAACTGTTTTTT. Translating it yields CASSLARRTGVEKLFF.

The chain joins TRBV7-8 to TRBJ1-1; TRBD1 might be the D (5 bases). The germline gives CDR1 SGHVS, CDR2 FQNEAQ. The CDR3 covers 15 residues. V was pared by 5 bases and J by 3 bases, with 16 bases between. The CDR3 sequence: CASSARDFGDTEAFF. The CDR3 DNA follows: TGTGCCAGCAGCGCCCGGGACTTCGGGGACACTGAAGCTTTCTTT.

The genes are TRBV29-1 and TRBJ1-1; perhaps TRBD1 as D (5 bases). Between the trimmed V and J ends, which lost 0 bases and 0 bases, there was a span of 11 bases. Per germline, CDR1 SQVTM and CDR2 ANQGSEA. The CDR3 consists of 15 residues. The CDR3 region is CSVEDTGTLNTEAFF. CDR3 in DNA: TGCAGCGTTGAAGATACCGGGACTCTGAACACTGAAGCTTTCTTT.

The J gene is TRBJ2-7, the V gene TRBV7-2; D is ambiguous. The CDR3 is made up of 15 amino acids. CDR1 and CDR2 (germline): SGHTA, FQGNSA. V lost 2 bases and J 2 bases, leaving 13 bases between the germline ends. The CDR3 DNA reads TGTGCCAGCAGCTTATTCCAACAGATTGCCTACGAGCAGTACTTC. It codes for CASSLFQQIAYEQYF.

V and J are TRBV7-9 and TRBJ2-7; 7 nucleotides line up with TRBD1. CDR3 length: 13 residues. V gave up 3 bases and J gave up 9 bases; unmatched junction bases: 8. Germline values: CDR1 SEHNR, CDR2 FQNEAQ (reference sequence). CDR3 sequence (DNA): TGTGCCAGCAGCTTGGGGACAGTGGATTTGCAGTACTTC. Translated: CASSLGTVDLQYF.